This is a list of T cell receptor beta chains from one sample in a study of T cell responses to AZD1222 COVID-19 vaccine. Only in-frame clones appear in the TCRdb table, and some are missing; sequencing was by immunoSEQ multiplex PCR. The table includes 79,000 or so clones, around three quarters detected once. The specimen comprised peripheral blood, sampled 28 days after the second dose of the MenACWY control vaccine. Receptors originate from an adult who received the MenACWY meningococcal vaccine as a control. Each CDR3 is given with its conserved first and last residue. A D gene is named only where the DNA matches it firmly. A clone size is listed for some rows: how often the clone was seen (once, few, many), or a class if it is expanded.

clone size,V gene,D gene,CDR3 length,J gene,CDR3 DNA,CDR3 protein
-,TRBV6-5,-,13,TRBJ1-5,TGTGCCAGCGAGGGGTTTCGCAATCAGCCCCAGCATTTT,CASEGFRNQPQHF
-,TRBV5-6,-,12,TRBJ2-7,TGTGCCAGCAGCTTGACGGGCTACGAGCAGTACTTC,CASSLTGYEQYF
-,TRBV30,-,15,TRBJ1-3,TGTGCCTGGAGTGTACGAAGGGGACCTGGAAACACCATATATTTT,CAWSVRRGPGNTIYF
-,TRBV5-1,-,13,TRBJ2-1,TGCGCCAGCAGCAACGGACTCCACAATGAGCAGTTCTTC,CASSNGLHNEQFF
-,TRBV2,TRBD2,13,TRBJ2-1,TGTGCCAGCAGTGTGGAAGCGGGAGGGGAGCAGTTCTTC,CASSVEAGGEQFF
few,TRBV6-5,TRBD1,15,TRBJ1-6,TGTGCCAGCAGTTCAGGGACAGGGAGGAATTCACCCCTCCACTTT,CASSSGTGRNSPLHF
-,TRBV7-8,-,14,TRBJ1-5,TGTGCCAGCAGCGTAACAGGGAATGATCAGCCCCAGCATTTT,CASSVTGNDQPQHF
-,TRBV3-1/TRBV3-2,-,15,TRBJ2-5,TGTGCCAGCAGCCAAGGAAAAGCACTCCAAGAGACCCAGTACTTC,CASSQGKALQETQYF
-,TRBV10-3,-,15,TRBJ1-2,TGTGCCATCAGTGAACCACGGGAGGAATTGGATGGCTACACCTTC,CAISEPREELDGYTF
-,TRBV28,-,12,TRBJ1-6,TGTGCCAGCCGACAGTCTAATTCACCCCTCCACTTT,CASRQSNSPLHF
-,TRBV9,TRBD2,15,TRBJ2-2,TGTGCCAGCAGCCCCTCCACGGGGGGGCTGGGGGAGCTGTTTTTT,CASSPSTGGLGELFF
-,TRBV4-2,TRBD2,17,TRBJ2-2,TGTGCCAGCAGCCAAGATGGGGGGGAGGGATACACCGGGGAGCTGTTTTTT,CASSQDGGEGYTGELFF